Shown below are 19 T cell receptor beta chains from a single sample sequenced in a study of post-analysis software for immune sequencing data. Study-wide findings and caveats: With TRBV5-6, TRBV5-1 and TRBV20-1 included, about five TRBV segments were more frequent in patients than in controls.

Their cognate antigens are unknown. Incorporated into the TCR beta cDNA libraries were unique molecular identifiers, which served to reduce PCR and sequencing biases. TCRdb reanalysed the PCR reads using MiXCR and keeps one entry per CDR3 protein. This table has 650,000 to 850,000 distinct CDR3 sequences, around 45% appearing once. The specimen was blood. The source is a girl between 10 and 17 years old with multiple sclerosis.

CDR3 bases: TGCGCCAGCAGCTTGGCCTTTGCGGGCGGGGAAGCTTTCTTT. It specifies CASSLAFAGGEAFF. J is TRBJ1-1 and V is TRBV5-1; D is unresolved. The CDR3 is made up of 14 amino acids. V was shortened by 0 bases and J by 8 bases, with 14 bases between the two germline ends. Germline V gene data show CDR1 as SGHRS and CDR2 as YFSETQ.

The rearrangement uses TRBV6-1 and TRBJ2-3; D could derive from TRBD1 or TRBD2 (7 bases each). The CDR3 totals 17 residues. Germline V CDR1 and CDR2: MNHNS, SASEGT. V was shortened by 2 bases and J by 6 bases, with 21 bases between the two germline ends. The CDR3 spells CASSERIGGGRQDTQYF. The CDR3 DNA follows: TGTGCCAGCAGTGAAAGGATAGGGGGCGGGAGACAGGATACGCAGTATTTT.

The chain recombines TRBV20-1 with TRBJ1-1, with a possible D match to TRBD1 (6 bases). The germline CDR1 and CDR2 sequences are DFQATT and SNEGSKA (reference sequence). The CDR3 contains 14 residues. V was shortened by 2 bases and J by 6 bases, with 16 bases between the two germline ends. The CDR3 DNA reads as TGCAGTGCTAGAACCGAGGGTAGGGGGGCTGAAGCTTTCTTT. Translated, it gives CSARTEGRGAEAFF.

This clonotype was detected only a few times. This chain connects TRBV29-1 to TRBJ2-3; no clear D gene. The CDR3 totals 12 residues. The V gene's germline CDR1 is SQVTM and CDR2 ANQGSEA. Between the trimmed V and J ends, which lost 5 bases and 1 base, there was a span of 7 bases. For the CDR3, the DNA is TGCAGCGTTATCAAGGGCACAGATACGCAGTATTTT. Its translation is CSVIKGTDTQYF.

V usage is TRBV4-3 and J usage is TRBJ2-1; perhaps TRBD2 as D (6 bases). V gave up 3 bases and J gave up 2 bases, with 17 bases separating them. CDR3 length: 17 amino acids. Germline values: CDR1 LGHNA, CDR2 YSLEER. This chain's CDR3 is CASSQEISGSPYNEQFF. The CDR3 nucleotides are TGCGCCAGCAGCCAGGAAATTAGCGGTTCTCCCTACAATGAGCAGTTCTTC.

The rearrangement uses TRBV28 and TRBJ2-7, with a weak D call TRBD1 (9 bases). In germline, CDR1 is MDHEN, CDR2 SYDVKM. The V end was cut by 6 bases, the J end by 2 bases, with 26 bases between. CDR3 length equals 18 residues. The CDR3 here is CASSAGTGTLAATYEQYF. The DNA of the CDR3 is TGTGCCAGCAGCGCCGGGACAGGGACACTAGCGGCCACCTACGAGCAGTACTTC.

V usage is TRBV7-2 and J usage is TRBJ2-3; tentative D call: TRBD1 (7 bases). Germline V gene sequence: CDR1 SGHTA, CDR2 FQGNSA. V lost 6 bases, J lost 7 bases, and 26 bases lay in between. The length of the CDR3 is 17 residues. The CDR3 DNA sequence: TGTGCCAGCAGTCCAACCCTTCAGGGGGGCCGTCGGCATACGCAGTATTTT. Amino acid sequence: CASSPTLQGGRRHTQYF.

The J gene is TRBJ2-4, the V gene TRBV27; either TRBD1 or TRBD2 may fit D (5 bases each). The J call is in doubt because the DNA end fits TRBJ2-7 better. Germline V lookup: CDR1 MNHEY, CDR2 SMNVEV (reference sequence). The CDR3 is 16 residues long. The CDR3 loop reads CASSLVGAGSSYEQYF. The CDR3 DNA reads as TGTGCCAGCAGTTTAGTCGGGGCAGGGAGTAGCTACGAGCAGTACTTC.

The chain links TRBV29-1 to TRBJ1-1; unclear D gene. CDR1 and CDR2 (germline): SQVTM, ANQGSEA. There are 11 residues in the CDR3. The V gene lost 3 bases and the J gene lost 6 bases, with 8 bases spanning the gap. The CDR3 bases are TGCAGCGTTGATCCCCCGGCTGAAGCTTTCTTT. It codes for CSVDPPAEAFF.

This sequence joins TRBV7-6 and TRBJ1-4, with D tentatively TRBD1 (6 bases). Trimming shortened V by 6 bases and J by 8 bases, and 19 bases separated the two germline ends. The CDR3 is made up of 15 amino acids. Germline lookup yields CDR1 SGHVS and CDR2 FNYEAQ. CDR3 sequence reads: CASSQSDSPREKLFF. CDR3 DNA: TGTGCCAGCAGTCAGTCGGACAGCCCTCGGGAAAAACTGTTTTTT. Looking up the rest from reference TRBV7-6 and TRBJ1-4 gives the full variable domain: GAGVSQSPRYKVTKRGQDVALRCDPISGHVSLYWYRQALGQGPEFLTYFNYEAQQDKSGLPNDRFSAERPEGSISTLTIQRTEQRDSAMYRCASSQSDSPREKLFFGSGTQLSVL.

This clonotype was found a few times. V usage is TRBV16 and J usage is TRBJ2-7, with 7 bases aligning to TRBD1. Trimming took 3 bases from V and 4 from J; bases not matched to a gene: 3. Germline CDR1 reads KGHSY; CDR2 reads FQNENV. This CDR3 spans 13 amino acids. The CDR3 DNA follows: TGTGCCAGCAGCCACGGGACAGATTACGAGCAGTACTTC. It yields the protein CASSHGTDYEQYF. The full variable domain, in which reference TRBV16 and TRBJ2-7 provide the parts outside the CDR3, is GEEVAQTPKHLVRGEGQKAKLYCAPIKGHSYVFWYQQVLKNEFKFLISFQNENVFDETGMPKERFSAKCLPNSPCSLEIQATKLEDSAVYFCASSHGTDYEQYFGPGTRLTVT.

V gene TRBV5-1 combines with J gene TRBJ2-1, with D perhaps matching TRBD1 (6 bases). From germline, CDR1 is SGHRS and CDR2 YFSETQ. The CDR3 has 16 residues. V dropped 5 bases and J dropped 8 bases, with 23 bases sitting between them. The CDR3 spells CASSPTGTIDSHEQFF. The CDR3, as DNA: TGCGCCAGCAGTCCAACCGGGACAATCGATTCCCATGAGCAGTTCTTC.

This chain uses TRBV4-1 with TRBJ2-3; possible D gene TRBD1, 5 bases. Trimming pared 1 base from V and 4 bases from J, leaving 12 bases between. This CDR3 has 15 amino acids. Germline CDR1 reads MGHRA; CDR2 reads YSYEKL. CDR3: CASSQVGGAPDTQYF. For the CDR3, the DNA is TGCGCCAGCAGCCAAGTGGGTGGGGCACCAGATACGCAGTATTTT.

The chain recombines TRBV11-2 with TRBJ2-3; 9 bases line up with TRBD2. V gave up 2 bases and J gave up 0 bases; unmatched junction bases: 6. This CDR3 contains 17 residues. Germline assignment: CDR1 SGHAT and CDR2 FQNNGV. The chain's CDR3 is CASSLRTSGLSTDTQYF. CDR3 sequence (DNA): TGTGCCAGCAGCTTAAGAACTAGCGGGCTTAGCACAGATACGCAGTATTTT.

The chain combines TRBV28 with TRBJ1-2, with D perhaps matching TRBD1 (5 bases). The germline V and J ends were trimmed by 10 bases and 0 bases, with 12 bases remaining between them. CDR1 is MDHEN, CDR2 SYDVKM, per germline. The CDR3 spans 13 residues. The CDR3 bases are TGTGCCACAAAACCGGGGCCTAACTATGGCTACACCTTC. As protein: CATKPGPNYGYTF.

This chain joins TRBV20-1 and TRBJ2-3, with 11 bases that match TRBD1. CDR3 length equals 15 residues. Trimming took 4 bases from V and 5 from J; bases not matched to a gene: 8. The germline gives CDR1 DFQATT, CDR2 SNEGSKA (reference sequence). CDR3 sequence reads: CSATPGQGAGDTQYF. CDR3 bases: TGCAGTGCTACCCCCGGACAGGGGGCTGGAGATACGCAGTATTTT.

J is TRBJ2-1 and V is TRBV7-2; 12 bases are a match to TRBD2. V shed 5 bases and J 5 bases; nucleotides not matched to a gene: 4. CDR1 and CDR2 (germline): SGHTA, FQGNSA. The CDR3 is 15 amino acids. The CDR3 loop reads CASSPSGGGHNEQFF. The CDR3 DNA reads TGTGCCAGCAGCCCTAGCGGGGGGGGTCACAATGAGCAGTTCTTC. The entire variable domain, with the rest obtained from reference TRBV7-2 and TRBJ2-1, is as follows: GAGVSQSPSNKVTEKGKDVELRCDPISGHTALYWYRQSLGQGLEFLIYFQGNSAPDKSGLPSDRFSAERTGGSVSTLTIQRTQQEDSAVYLCASSPSGGGHNEQFFGPGTRLTVL.

The chain uses TRBV2 and TRBJ2-7; D tentatively fits TRBD1 or TRBD2 (5 bases each). The CDR3 runs to 16 residues. V lost 5 bases, J lost 2 bases, and 19 bases lay in between. CDR1 and CDR2 (germline): SNHLY, FYNNEI. The CDR3 bases are TGTGCCAGCAGTTCCCCCGGGGCAGCCAATACCTACGAGCAGTACTTC. Translation: CASSSPGAANTYEQYF.

This clonotype was observed a handful of times. The chain employs TRBV4-1 and TRBJ2-7; no reliable D call. Germline V gene lookup returns CDR1 MGHRA and CDR2 YSYEKL. Trimming stripped 0 bases from V and 5 bases from J, with 11 bases between. The CDR3 runs to 14 residues. This CDR3 reads CASSQESRSHEQYF. The CDR3 region has the DNA TGCGCCAGCAGCCAAGAATCGCGATCCCACGAGCAGTACTTC.